This T cell receptor beta chain was captured by sequencing in a study of T-cell memory formation after mild COVID-19. Findings of the study overall: Mainly CM and EM harbored the contracting CD4+ clones; mainly EMRA harbored the CD8+ ones.

Trimming shortened V by 5 bases and J by 8 bases, and 20 bases separated the two germline ends. The CDR3 extends over 15 amino acids. Germline lookup yields CDR1 SGHRS and CDR2 YFSETQ. Each CDR3 protein gets one entry after TCRdb re-called the 5' RACE reads with MiXCR. The sample holds roughly 200,000 distinct CDR3 sequences, 15% to 20% seen once. This clonotype was detected a few times. The antigen is undetermined. The chain links TRBV5-1 to TRBJ2-1; D is perhaps TRBD1 or TRBD2 (6 bases each). The sequencing input was PBMCs or a T cell subset sorted from them (not recorded which). This TCR derives from an adult woman who had mild COVID-19 (a few samples of this study predate the infection). Cell type and time point are not known. The CDR3 protein is CASSYPRLGGDEQFF. The CDR3, as DNA: TGCGCCAGCAGTTATCCTCGACTAGGGGGTGATGAGCAGTTCTTC.